The entry below gives a single T cell receptor (beta chain) sequence along with its context. As yet, its antigen is unknown. The data derive from a study of CXCR3-negative and CXCR3-positive naive CD8 T cells. Study-level findings and limits: Similar TRBV-TRBJ usage was seen in naive cells (both CXCR3-negative and CXCR3-positive), but memory cells differed. Sequencing showed both naive subsets with comparably high diversity, and memory CD8+ cells much lower. For CXCR3-positive naive cells, TRB CDR3s were more hydrophobic than those of CXCR3-negative naive cells.

The method, 5' RACE with UMI labels, was used to prepare the TRB cDNA libraries. TCRdb re-called the 5' RACE reads and gives one entry per CDR3 protein, without DNA. This sample's table reports more than 65,000 distinct CDR3 sequences. CDR1 and CDR2 from the germline V gene are MNHEY and SVGAGI. This CDR3 comprises 16 residues. The sample taken for sequencing was naive CXCR3- CD8+ T cells from blood. The sample's subset: CD45RO-CCR7+CD27+CD95- naive CD8+ T cells lacking CXCR3 (TNR3-). This sequence joins TRBV6-5 and TRBJ2-3; without DNA, the TCRdb call of TRBD2 cannot be checked. The receptor was isolated from a human donor in good health. Some clones in this sample may be carry-over from other donors' samples. The CDR3: CASSYASGGSTDTQYF.